These T cell receptor beta chains were read from a single sample in a study of vaccination and CD4 T cells after COVID-19. TCRdb reprocessed the PCR reads with MiXCR, giving one entry per CDR3 protein. Of about 25,000 distinct CDR3 sequences in the sample, about 52% were seen once. Antigen specificity for these receptors is unknown. Sample: CD4+ T cells from blood, cultured in vitro. These receptors all stem from a human donor who had recovered from COVID-19. The CDR3 runs from the conserved cysteine through the conserved F or W. Fields, in order: D gene, V gene, J gene, CDR3 protein. D genes are given only for firm matches.

D: .; V: TRBV28; J: TRBJ1-2; CDR3: CASSLEKRAYGYTF
D: .; V: TRBV28; J: TRBJ2-3; CDR3: CASSLDSNTQYF
D: .; V: TRBV25-1; J: TRBJ1-1; CDR3: CASSEGYRAFEAFF
D: .; V: TRBV6-1; J: TRBJ2-2; CDR3: CASRRYRDGTGELFF
D: TRBD2; V: TRBV6-5; J: TRBJ2-3; CDR3: CASSYSVPLAGGLSRTTDTQYF
D: .; V: TRBV27; J: TRBJ1-5; CDR3: CASSFSGRAGYSNQPQHF
D: .; V: TRBV27; J: TRBJ1-1; CDR3: CASSVWVVNTEAFF
D: .; V: TRBV5-8; J: TRBJ2-3; CDR3: CASSLFGPKNTDTQYF
D: .; V: TRBV19; J: TRBJ2-7; CDR3: CASIGVSYEQYF
D: .; V: TRBV28; J: TRBJ1-1; CDR3: CASSFTGAKAEAFF
D: .; V: TRBV11-1; J: TRBJ2-7; CDR3: CASSGQWGSYEQYF
D: TRBD1; V: TRBV6-5; J: TRBJ1-1; CDR3: CASSYSQGARNTEAFF
D: .; V: TRBV11-2; J: TRBJ1-1; CDR3: CASSLGWGLPSNTEAFF
D: .; V: TRBV2; J: TRBJ2-7; CDR3: CASSAPVAEQYF
D: .; V: TRBV2; J: TRBJ2-6; CDR3: CASSVQGSGANVLTF
D: TRBD2; V: TRBV7-9; J: TRBJ2-2; CDR3: CASSPLAVSGELFF
D: TRBD1; V: TRBV6-2/TRBV6-3; J: TRBJ2-2; CDR3: CASSYRGQQVELFF
D: .; V: TRBV5-6; J: TRBJ1-2; CDR3: CASSLGPKPPGYTF
D: TRBD2; V: TRBV10-1; J: TRBJ2-7; CDR3: CANPLAGGRYEQYF
D: TRBD1; V: TRBV12-3/TRBV12-4; J: TRBJ1-5; CDR3: CASSFGTGGFGSNQPQHF
D: TRBD1; V: TRBV6-1; J: TRBJ1-5; CDR3: CASSATYTTGDSNQPQHF
D: .; V: TRBV11-2; J: TRBJ2-7; CDR3: CASCVTGSVNEQYF
D: .; V: TRBV28; J: TRBJ1-1; CDR3: CASRRDGDTEAFF
D: TRBD1; V: TRBV19; J: TRBJ1-2; CDR3: CASKRQGASNYGYTF